The 32 T cell receptor beta chains below come from one sample, sequenced in a study of cytomegalovirus exposure and HLA in healthy donors (TCRdb year 2017). The library relied on the immunoSEQ multiplex PCR assay. TCRdb re-hosts the immuneACCESS table, in-frame sequences only. Its copies lack some clones; in the studies checked, an unresolved V gene accounts for under half of them, and the cause for the rest is not known. The sample contains 40,000 to 55,000 clones, roughly 88% of them found a single time. The ten largest clones add up to about 7% of the sample. Specimen: PBMCs. The receptors here all came from a woman aged 30 to 39 in good health and CMV-seronegative.

J is TRBJ2-5 and V is TRBV7-2; weak D call: TRBD1 (6 bases). The length of the CDR3 is 14 residues. V dropped 0 bases and J dropped 3 bases, with 8 bases sitting between them. Germline CDR1 and CDR2: SGHTA and FQGNSA. The CDR3, as DNA: TGTGCCAGCAGCTTAGCGGGGGCGAAAGAGACCCAGTACTTC. The encoded protein is CASSLAGAKETQYF.

The chain links TRBV27 to TRBJ2-1; 7 bases are a match to TRBD2. The V and J ends lost 4 bases and 1 base, in that order; junction bases with no gene match: 13. This CDR3 has 18 residues. CDR1 and CDR2 from the germline V gene are MNHEY and SMNVEV (reference sequence). CDR3 protein: CASSSLELARKSYNEQFF. CDR3 bases: TGTGCCAGCAGTTCCCTAGAACTAGCGCGAAAATCCTACAATGAGCAGTTCTTC.

This clone has more than one count but fewer than ten. This rearrangement joins TRBV10-3 to TRBJ2-1; D gene unclear. CDR3 size: 13 residues. The germline gives CDR1 ENHRY, CDR2 SYGVKD. Trimming took off 2 bases at V and 6 bases at J, with 8 bases between the two ends. CDR3 amino acids: CAISEGSPNEQFF. The CDR3 DNA follows: TGTGCCATCAGTGAGGGTAGTCCCAATGAGCAGTTCTTC.

The V gene is TRBV7-6, the J gene TRBJ2-5; D is possibly TRBD2 (5 bases). The germline V and J ends were trimmed by 1 base and 1 base, with 7 bases remaining between them. The germline V gene has CDR1 SGHVS and CDR2 FNYEAQ. The length of the CDR3 is 14 residues. The CDR3 region is CASSLEGLQETQYF. The CDR3 coding sequence is TGTGCCAGCAGCTTAGAAGGACTCCAAGAGACCCAGTACTTC.

This clone was recorded only once. J is TRBJ2-7 and V is TRBV30; TRBD2 might be the D (6 bases). Germline-derived CDR1 and CDR2 are GTSNPN and SVGIG (reference sequence). The V and J ends lost 1 base and 3 bases respectively, with 7 bases between them. The CDR3 contains 12 residues. The CDR3 is CAWSAGDYEQYF. CDR3 nucleotides: TGTGCCTGGAGTGCGGGAGACTACGAGCAGTACTTC.

The rearrangement links TRBV15 to TRBJ2-6; D perhaps matches TRBD1 (5 bases). Germline CDR1 LNHNV, CDR2 YYDKDF (reference sequence). The V end lost 0 bases, the J end lost 7 bases, and 7 bases lay between the germline ends. The CDR3 is 14 amino acids. CDR3 loop: CATSRDRTANVLTF. As DNA, the CDR3 is TGTGCCACCAGCAGAGATCGGACAGCCAACGTCCTGACTTTC. Complete variable domain (other parts from reference TRBV15 and TRBJ2-6): DAMVIQNPRYQVTQFGKPVTLSCSQTLNHNVMYWYQQKSSQAPKLLFHYYDKDFNNEADTPDNFQSRRPNTSFCFLDIRSPGLGDTAMYLCATSRDRTANVLTFGAGSRLTVL.

V and J are TRBV2 and TRBJ1-1; D may be TRBD1 (6 bases). Per germline, CDR1 SNHLY and CDR2 FYNNEI. This CDR3 comprises 14 residues. V was cut by 1 base and J by 6 bases, with 12 bases left in between. The CDR3 coding sequence is TGTGCCAGCAGTGAAGAAGGGGGTGGCGCTGAAGCTTTCTTT. Translated, it gives CASSEEGGGAEAFF.

CDR3 sequence: CASSSGGGRATEAFF. The CDR3 nucleotides are TGTGCCAGCAGTTCGGGAGGGGGGCGCGCCACTGAAGCTTTCTTT. This chain connects TRBV28 to TRBJ1-1; D might be TRBD1 (6 bases). CDR3 length: 15 amino acids. Between the trimmed V and J ends, which lost 4 bases and 4 bases, there was a span of 16 bases. The V gene's germline CDR1 is MDHEN and CDR2 SYDVKM. Full variable domain (rest looked up from reference TRBV28 and TRBJ1-1): DVKVTQSSRYLVKRTGEKVFLECVQDMDHENMFWYRQDPGLGLRLIYFSYDVKMKEKGDIPEGYSVSREKKERFSLILESASTNQTSMYLCASSSGGGRATEAFFGQGTRLTVV.

This chain connects TRBV10-3 to TRBJ2-7; a weak D match, TRBD1 (6 bases). Trimming stripped 3 bases from V and 1 base from J, with 13 bases between. Germline lookup yields CDR1 ENHRY and CDR2 SYGVKD. The CDR3 extends over 15 amino acids. CDR3 nucleotide sequence: TGTGCCATCAGTGACCCCGATCAGGGGTCCTACGAGCAGTACTTC. Its protein product is CAISDPDQGSYEQYF.

The sample holds a few counts of this clone. This sequence joins TRBV30 and TRBJ2-2; TRBD1 matches at 8 bases. This CDR3 has 18 amino acids. Looked up from germline, CDR1 is GTSNPN and CDR2 is SVGIG (reference sequence). V trimming: 0 bases; J trimming: 0 bases; junction bases outside the gene matches: 9. The CDR3 bases are TGTGCCTGGAGTGTAAGACTTAGGACAGGGTCGAACACCGGGGAGCTGTTTTTT. Translation: CAWSVRLRTGSNTGELFF. Variable domain in full (rest from reference TRBV30 and TRBJ2-2): SQTIHQWPATLVQPVGSPLSLECTVEGTSNPNLYWYRQAAGRGLQLLFYSVGIGQISSEVPQNLSASRPQDRQFILSSKKLLLSDSGFYLCAWSVRLRTGSNTGELFFGEGSRLTVL.

The V and J genes are TRBV2 and TRBJ1-2; TRBD1 might be the D (5 bases). The ends were cut back, 0 bases at V and 6 bases at J, with 17 bases in the middle. CDR1 SNHLY and CDR2 FYNNEI come from the germline V gene. The CDR3 loop spans 16 amino acids. This chain's CDR3 is CASSEALKAGFHGYTF. CDR3 bases: TGTGCCAGCAGTGAAGCGCTTAAGGCAGGGTTTCATGGCTACACCTTC.

The chain joins TRBV27 to TRBJ2-7, with 8 bases identical to TRBD1. The CDR3 is made up of 13 amino acids. Germline loops: CDR1 MNHEY, CDR2 SMNVEV (reference sequence). V lost 3 bases, J lost 6 bases, and 4 bases stayed unmatched. CDR3 sequence: CASSFPRGPEQYF. The CDR3 coding sequence is TGTGCCAGCAGTTTCCCCAGGGGGCCCGAGCAGTACTTC.

This chain links TRBV6-5 with TRBJ1-2, with 9 bases that match TRBD1. Germline loops: CDR1 MNHEY, CDR2 SVGAGI. Losses at the gene ends were 1 base for V and 6 bases for J; bases not matched to a gene: 6. The CDR3 contains 15 residues. The CDR3: CASSYWGQGKDGYTF. For the CDR3, the DNA is TGTGCCAGCAGTTACTGGGGACAGGGAAAGGATGGCTACACCTTC.

This rearrangement joins TRBV5-8 to TRBJ1-2, with TRBD1 matching 7 bases. Germline CDR1 and CDR2: SGHTS and YDEGEE. The trim removed 2 bases at V and 5 bases at J, leaving 3 bases unmatched. The length of the CDR3 is 13 residues. The CDR3 bases are TGTGCCAGCAGCTTCGACAGGGTGTATGGCTACACCTTC. Protein sequence: CASSFDRVYGYTF.

The V and J genes are TRBV6-1 and TRBJ2-7; D gene unclear. Per germline, CDR1 MNHNS and CDR2 SASEGT. Trimming shortened V by 1 base and J by 5 bases, and 6 bases separated the two germline ends. This CDR3 has 12 residues. The CDR3 coding sequence is TGTGCCAGCAGTGAAGACCGGGACGAGCAGTACTTC. This gives the protein CASSEDRDEQYF.

The chain has TRBV6-5 and TRBJ2-7; D remains ambiguous. V lost 10 bases, J lost 1 base, and 8 bases lay in between. This CDR3 has 11 amino acids. In germline, CDR1 is MNHEY, CDR2 SVGAGI. CDR3 amino acids: CATTRSYEQYF. For the CDR3, the DNA is TGTGCCACCACGAGGTCCTACGAGCAGTACTTC.

This chain uses TRBV29-1 with TRBJ2-1, with a tentative D call TRBD2 (6 bases). Deletions cut 3 bases from V and 4 bases from J, with 22 bases between. The CDR3 extends over 17 amino acids. Germline V gene sequence: CDR1 SQVTM, CDR2 ANQGSEA. The CDR3 DNA sequence: TGCAGCGTTGAGTCCCCTAGCGAGAGAGGATTTTACAATGAGCAGTTCTTC. This codes for CSVESPSERGFYNEQFF.

This clone appeared a single time. The chain links TRBV10-3 to TRBJ2-1; D is perhaps TRBD2 (6 bases). Trimming took off 6 bases at V and 4 bases at J, with 16 bases between the two ends. The CDR3 loop spans 15 amino acids. The germline CDR1 and CDR2 sequences are ENHRY and SYGVKD. CDR3 loop: CAIRESGSRYNEQFF. The CDR3 nucleotides are TGTGCCATCAGGGAGAGCGGGTCTAGGTACAATGAGCAGTTCTTC.

This sequence joins TRBV10-1 and TRBJ2-7, with TRBD2 matching over 8 bases. This CDR3 is built from 15 residues. J gave up 1 base and V 5 bases, and 7 bases lay outside the gene matches. Germline lookup yields CDR1 WNHNN and CDR2 SYGVQD (reference sequence). The CDR3 DNA follows: TGCGCCAGCAGTAGAACGGCGGGAGGATCCTACGAGCAGTACTTC. This encodes CASSRTAGGSYEQYF.

Only one count was recorded for this clone. The V and J genes are TRBV20-1 and TRBJ1-2; D uncertain. Germline lookup yields CDR1 DFQATT and CDR2 SNEGSKA (reference sequence). This CDR3 contains 11 residues. V lost 3 bases to trimming and J lost 7 bases, with 9 bases between them. The DNA for the CDR3 is TGCAGTGCTAGTGGTGGCTCTGGCTACACCTTC. It specifies CSASGGSGYTF.

This clone was found once. The gene calls are TRBV28 and TRBJ1-3; no reliable D call. CDR1 is MDHEN, CDR2 SYDVKM, per germline. This CDR3 region has 16 residues. Deletions cut 7 bases from V and 3 bases from J, with 19 bases between. The CDR3 region is CASTASDWGGGNTIYF. Written as DNA, the CDR3 is TGTGCCAGCACCGCGAGTGACTGGGGAGGTGGAAACACCATATATTTT.

This clone was seen more than once but under ten times. This sequence joins TRBV7-8 and TRBJ2-3; 7 bases are a match to TRBD1. This CDR3 comprises 17 residues. Germline CDR1 SGHVS, CDR2 FQNEAQ. The junction had 13 bases not matched to a gene; V was cut back by 5 bases and J by 2 bases. CDR3: CASSQPSTGWNTDTQYF. CDR3 coding DNA: TGTGCCAGCAGCCAGCCCTCGACAGGGTGGAACACAGATACGCAGTATTTT.

This sequence joins TRBV28 and TRBJ1-5; TRBD1 might be the D (6 bases). CDR3 length equals 18 residues. V was shortened by 2 bases and J by 2 bases, with 19 bases between the two germline ends. Germline V gene lookup returns CDR1 MDHEN and CDR2 SYDVKM. In DNA form, the CDR3 reads TGTGCCAGCAGTTTAATCCCACCCGGGACACAAGGCAATCAGCCCCAGCATTTT. It translates to CASSLIPPGTQGNQPQHF.

This clone has a single count. V gene TRBV5-6 combines with J gene TRBJ2-5, with 9 bases aligning to TRBD2. Germline V gene data show CDR1 as SGHDT and CDR2 as YYEEEE. The CDR3 is made up of 16 amino acids. The V segment lost 0 bases and the J segment 1 base; nucleotides outside the gene matches: 4. Written as DNA, the CDR3 is TGTGCCAGCAGCTTGGATAGCGGGAGCGTCCAAGAGACCCAGTACTTC. Its translation is CASSLDSGSVQETQYF.

V gene TRBV29-1 combines with J gene TRBJ1-1, with 7 positions matching TRBD1. The CDR3 totals 13 residues. The germline CDR1 and CDR2 sequences are SQVTM and ANQGSEA. The ends lost 6 bases at V and 5 bases at J; junction bases unmatched: 9. As DNA, the CDR3 is TGCAGCGTCACAGGGGTGATGCGGACTGAAGCTTTCTTT. The encoded protein is CSVTGVMRTEAFF. Drawing the rest from reference TRBV29-1 and TRBJ1-1, the complete variable domain is SAVISQKPSRDICQRGTSLTIQCQVDSQVTMMFWYRQQPGQSLTLIATANQGSEATYESGFVIDKFPISRPNLTFSTLTVSNMSPEDSSIYLCSVTGVMRTEAFFGQGTRLTVV.

The V call is TRBV28, the J call TRBJ1-5, with D possibly TRBD1 on 5 matching bases. CDR1 and CDR2 from the germline V gene are MDHEN and SYDVKM. This CDR3 has 16 residues. Trimming shortened V by 1 base and J by 1 base, and 11 bases separated the two germline ends. CDR3 coding DNA: TGTGCCAGCAGTTTATCACAGGAGACGAGCAATCAGCCCCAGCATTTT. This gives the protein CASSLSQETSNQPQHF.

The chain uses TRBV6-5 and TRBJ1-4; 8 bases map to TRBD1. CDR1 and CDR2 (germline): MNHEY, SVGAGI. The CDR3 sequence is 15 residues long. Trimming took 0 bases from V and 11 from J; bases not matched to a gene: 8. The CDR3 reads CASSYSSGGSGKLFF. The CDR3 DNA is TGTGCCAGCAGTTACTCCTCAGGGGGCTCGGGGAAACTGTTTTTT.

The genes are TRBV29-1 and TRBJ2-7; possibly TRBD1 for D (8 bases). CDR1 SQVTM and CDR2 ANQGSEA come from the germline V gene. Trimming removed 4 bases from V and 0 bases from J, with 13 bases in between. The CDR3 spans 14 residues. The CDR3 bases are TGCAGCGTTGGGACAGGGAGGGCCTCCTACGAGCAGTACTTC. It translates to CSVGTGRASYEQYF.

This sequence joins TRBV27 and TRBJ2-5; 7 positions agree with TRBD1. The ends lost 3 bases at V and 9 bases at J; junction bases unmatched: 7. This CDR3 spans 13 amino acids. The germline V gene has CDR1 MNHEY and CDR2 SMNVEV (reference sequence). The CDR3 nucleotides read TGTGCCAGCAGTTTCGACAGGGCCGGCGCCCAGTACTTC. Amino acid sequence: CASSFDRAGAQYF.

V is TRBV7-4 and J is TRBJ1-4; 8 bases map to TRBD1. V lost 10 bases, J lost 8 bases, and 15 bases stayed unmatched. In germline, CDR1 is SGHVT, CDR2 SQSDAQ. The CDR3 is 15 amino acids. CDR3 nucleotides: TGTGCCAACGACGGGGACAGGAAACGGGAGGAAAAACTGTTTTTT. Its protein is CANDGDRKREEKLFF.

The chain couples TRBV6-5 to TRBJ2-7; 10 bases align to TRBD2. CDR1 MNHEY and CDR2 SVGAGI come from the germline V gene. The CDR3 consists of 15 residues. The ends lost 5 bases at V and 5 bases at J; junction bases unmatched: 9. The CDR3 reads CASSQSGRASDEQYF. The CDR3 DNA sequence: TGTGCCAGCAGTCAGAGCGGGAGGGCGTCAGACGAGCAGTACTTC.

The CDR3 DNA is TGTGCCAGCAGTTACGCCCGGGCTTTCTTT. Amino acids: CASSYARAFF. This sequence joins TRBV6-5 and TRBJ1-1; D unresolved. CDR3 length: 10 amino acids. Germline lookup yields CDR1 MNHEY and CDR2 SVGAGI. V was pared by 2 bases and J by 11 bases, with 6 bases between.